The 7 T cell receptor beta chains below all came from one sample that was sequenced in a study of blood T cell repertoires in COVID-19. Using immunoSEQ multiplex PCR, the repertoire was profiled, and TCRdb retains in-frame clones only, with some absent. The sample holds 250,000 to 300,000 clones; about 93% are singletons and the top ten take about 1.1%. Material: PBMCs or T cells enriched from blood (not recorded which). Source of these receptors: a woman aged 25 to 39 who had recovered from COVID-19.

V gene TRBV3-1 (or the pseudogene TRBV3-2) combines with J gene TRBJ2-7, with D tentatively TRBD2 (6 bases). The ends were cut back, 2 bases at V and 5 bases at J, with 10 bases in the middle. CDR3 length equals 13 residues. Germline V CDR1 and CDR2: LGHDT, YNNKEL (reference sequence). The DNA of the CDR3 is TGTGCCAGCAGCCAATTCGGAGGGAACGAGCAGTACTTC. Its protein is CASSQFGGNEQYF.

The chain joins TRBV28 to TRBJ1-1; tentatively, D is TRBD1 (6 bases). CDR3 length: 15 residues. Trimming took 3 bases from V and 1 from J, leaving 12 bases between them. Germline V gene lookup returns CDR1 MDHEN and CDR2 SYDVKM. The CDR3 here is CASSFAGVTNTEAFF. Here the CDR3 DNA reads TGTGCCAGCAGTTTCGCAGGGGTCACGAACACTGAAGCTTTCTTT.

The chain employs TRBV3-1 (or the pseudogene TRBV3-2) and TRBJ2-1; possibly TRBD1 for D (5 bases). This CDR3 region has 16 residues. V gave up 4 bases and J gave up 2 bases, with 15 bases separating them. Germline-derived CDR1 and CDR2 are LGHDT and YNNKEL (reference sequence). The CDR3 nucleotides read TGTGCCAGCAGCCCAAGGGGTGGCCCCACCTACAATGAGCAGTTCTTC. Its translation: CASSPRGGPTYNEQFF.

This clone has just one count. DNA for the CDR3: TGTGCCTGGAGTGCAACTAGCGGGATCAACAATGAGCAGTTCTTC. This translates into CAWSATSGINNEQFF. This sequence joins TRBV30 and TRBJ2-1; the match to TRBD2 covers 10 bases. The J segment lost 5 bases and the V segment lost 1 base, leaving 5 bases of the junction unmatched. Per the germline V gene, CDR1 is GTSNPN and CDR2 is SVGIG (reference sequence). The CDR3 loop spans 15 amino acids.

The CDR3 DNA follows: TGTGCCAGCAGCTTAAGGTCGGCAGGGTACAATGAGCAGTTCTTC. Protein product: CASSLRSAGYNEQFF. The chain employs TRBV7-3 and TRBJ2-1, with D perhaps TRBD1 (5 bases). The CDR3 extends over 15 amino acids. V was trimmed by 1 base and J by 4 bases, leaving 11 bases between them. Germline values: CDR1 SGHTA, CDR2 FQGTGA.

V gene TRBV9 combines with J gene TRBJ2-4; TRBD1 agrees at 7 bases. V dropped 4 bases and J dropped 6; count of bases not matched to a gene: 7. Germline CDR1 reads SGDLS; CDR2 reads YYNGEE. The CDR3 sequence is 14 residues long. The CDR3: CASSPTGQGNIQYF. The CDR3 DNA sequence: TGTGCCAGCAGCCCGACAGGGCAGGGAAACATTCAGTACTTC.

V usage is TRBV28 and J usage is TRBJ1-2; D unresolved. Germline V CDR1 and CDR2: MDHEN, SYDVKM. Trimming stripped 7 bases from V and 7 bases from J, with 10 bases between. CDR3 size: 11 residues. The CDR3 is CASNAGFGYTF. DNA of the CDR3: TGTGCCAGCAACGCAGGATTTGGCTACACCTTC.